The 20 T cell receptor beta chains in this list originate from one sample, sequenced in a study of T cells in Graves' hyperthyroidism and ophthalmopathy. TCR beta CDR3 region amplification was performed from RNA transcripts. The HTBI set primed first-round TCR CDR3 RT-PCR. Via MiXCR, TCRdb re-called the multiplex PCR reads, giving one row per CDR3 protein. This table has about 500,000 distinct CDR3 sequences, approximately 15% appearing once. Input material: blood. The receptors were sampled from a young woman with Graves' hyperthyroidism.

Concerning this clonotype: One base away lies a much larger clone, so this may be a sequencing read error. The V and J genes are TRBV5-4 and TRBJ2-1, with TRBD2 identical over 10 bases. V lost 5 bases and J lost 0; bases outside the gene matches: 8. CDR1 is SGHNT, CDR2 YYREEE, per germline (reference sequence). The CDR3 is 17 residues long. The CDR3 region has the DNA TGTGCCAGCAGTTATAGCGGGGGGATGAGCTCCTACAATGAGCAGTTCTTC. It translates to CASSYSGGMSSYNEQFF.

The gene calls are TRBV6-2 or TRBV6-3 and TRBJ2-1, with D maybe TRBD1 (5 bases). V gave up 6 bases and J gave up 8 bases, with 8 bases separating them. The CDR3 runs to 11 residues. Germline CDR1 is MNHEY and CDR2 is SVGEGT. CDR3: CASSRVHEQFF. The CDR3 DNA follows: TGTGCCAGCAGCAGGGTTCATGAGCAGTTCTTC.

The chain combines TRBV18 with TRBJ1-1; the match to TRBD1 covers 9 bases. The CDR3 totals 19 residues. J gave up 0 bases and V 5 bases, and 16 bases lay outside the gene matches. Germline CDR1 is KGHSH and CDR2 is LQKENI. The CDR3 nucleotides are TGTGCCAGCTCAACAAGACGAGGACAGGGGTCCCACATGAACACTGAAGCTTTCTTT. Translated: CASSTRRGQGSHMNTEAFF.

This clonotype was counted many times. The rearrangement uses TRBV20-1 and TRBJ2-7; a possible D gene is TRBD2 (5 bases). The V and J ends lost 1 base and 0 bases respectively, with 10 bases between them. CDR1 and CDR2 from the germline V gene are DFQATT and SNEGSKA (reference sequence). This CDR3 comprises 14 residues. CDR3 bases: TGCAGTGCTAGAGTATCGGGGAACTCCTACGAGCAGTACTTC. As protein: CSARVSGNSYEQYF.

V is TRBV19 and J is TRBJ2-7, with 10 positions matching TRBD1. After removal of 3 bases from V and 2 bases from J, the junction contained 4 bases not matched to a gene. Germline CDR1 LNHDA, CDR2 SQIVND (reference sequence). The CDR3 has 15 residues. The CDR3 loop is CASSITGTGAYEQYF. CDR3 nucleotides: TGTGCCAGTAGTATCACCGGGACAGGGGCCTACGAGCAGTACTTC.

This clonotype was seen more than once but under ten times. This chain links TRBV9 with TRBJ2-2, with 8 bases that match TRBD2. Trimming removed 0 bases from V and 4 bases from J; junction bases left unmatched: 5. The CDR3 length is 16 residues. Germline V CDR1 and CDR2: SGDLS, YYNGEE. As DNA, the CDR3 is TGTGCCAGCAGCGTAGGAATAGCGGGGTCCACCGGGGAGCTGTTTTTT. Amino acids: CASSVGIAGSTGELFF.

There are many counts of this clonotype. This CDR3 reads CAWSRSHETQYF. Here the CDR3 DNA reads TGTGCCTGGAGTCGGTCCCACGAGACCCAGTACTTC. V gene TRBV30 combines with J gene TRBJ2-5; the D is unclear. This CDR3 is built from 12 residues. V lost 2 bases and J lost 5, with 9 bases in between. The V gene's germline CDR1 is GTSNPN and CDR2 SVGIG (reference sequence).

This chain connects TRBV19 to TRBJ2-3; maybe TRBD2 (6 bases). The CDR3 is 15 residues long. Germline V gene lookup returns CDR1 LNHDA and CDR2 SQIVND (reference sequence). Between the trimmed V and J ends, which lost 8 bases and 4 bases, there was a span of 19 bases. DNA for the CDR3: TGTGCCAGTGGCGGGAAGGGATTATTCGCAGATACGCAGTATTTT. This translates into CASGGKGLFADTQYF.

The J gene is TRBJ2-3, the V gene TRBV9, with 8 bases matching TRBD2. The CDR3 has 15 amino acids. V shed 10 bases and J 0 bases; nucleotides not matched to a gene: 10. CDR1 is SGDLS, CDR2 YYNGEE, per germline. CDR3 bases: TGTGCCGACGGAGGTCGGGGGGGTAGCACAGATACGCAGTATTTT. Encoded protein: CADGGRGGSTDTQYF.

In this sample, this clonotype turned up many times. CDR3 amino acids: CSARDRRETQYF. The CDR3 DNA reads TGCAGTGCTAGAGATCGGCGGGAGACCCAGTACTTC. The gene calls are TRBV20-1 and TRBJ2-5; no definite D call. V was pared by 0 bases and J by 5 bases, with 7 bases between. CDR3 length: 12 amino acids. Germline CDR1 and CDR2: DFQATT and SNEGSKA (reference sequence).

The V and J genes are TRBV6-2 or TRBV6-3 and TRBJ2-3, with 7 bases identical to TRBD1. CDR3 size: 17 residues. V shed 2 bases and J 1 base; nucleotides not matched to a gene: 9. In germline, CDR1 is MNHEY, CDR2 SVGEGT. The CDR3 DNA sequence: TGTGCCAGCAGTTACCTTGTCAACAGGGGTGGCACAGATACGCAGTATTTT. It is translated as CASSYLVNRGGTDTQYF.

In its sample, this clonotype was seen many times. This chain joins TRBV6-2 or TRBV6-3 and TRBJ2-1; 7 nucleotides match TRBD2. This CDR3 region has 14 residues. CDR1 MNHEY and CDR2 SVGEGT come from the germline V gene. Unmatched junction bases numbered 4, after V lost 4 bases and J lost 4 bases. The CDR3 sequence: CASSSRGEYNEQFF. CDR3 DNA sequence: TGTGCCAGCAGTTCCCGGGGGGAGTACAATGAGCAGTTCTTC.

This clonotype was counted ten times or more. This rearrangement joins TRBV9 to TRBJ2-3; D unresolved. Trimming left V 0 bases short and J 4 bases short, with 9 bases between. The CDR3 covers 14 residues. Germline V gene sequence: CDR1 SGDLS, CDR2 YYNGEE. The CDR3 nucleotides read TGTGCCAGCAGCGTAGCTGACGCCTCAGATACGCAGTATTTT. It translates to CASSVADASDTQYF.

Only a few counts were recorded for this clonotype. A single base separates this from a much larger clone, so it may be a read error. V and J are TRBV5-1 and TRBJ2-1; 7 nucleotides match TRBD2. The V and J ends lost 0 bases and 9 bases, in that order; junction bases with no gene match: 9. The CDR3 is made up of 15 amino acids. CDR1 SGHRS and CDR2 YFSETQ come from the germline V gene. CDR3 protein: CASSLGDYVTSEQFF. The CDR3, as DNA: TGCGCCAGCAGCTTGGGGGACTACGTAACCAGTGAGCAGTTCTTC.

This clonotype was seen at least ten times. V is TRBV28 and J is TRBJ2-1; 8 positions agree with TRBD2. Germline-derived CDR1 and CDR2 are MDHEN and SYDVKM. J was trimmed by 0 bases and V by 7 bases; bases with no gene match: 5. CDR3 length: 15 residues. CDR3 in DNA: TGTGCCAGCAATGGCGGGAGGAGCTCCTACAATGAGCAGTTCTTC. Its translation: CASNGGRSSYNEQFF.

This clonotype was picked up a small number of times. The chain combines TRBV4-1 with TRBJ1-5, with D tentatively TRBD1 (6 bases). This CDR3 has 15 residues. Germline CDR1 MGHRA, CDR2 YSYEKL. V lost 0 bases, J lost 3 bases, and 9 bases lay in between. The CDR3 reads CASSQEPGVNQPQHF. The DNA for the CDR3 is TGCGCCAGCAGCCAAGAGCCAGGGGTCAATCAGCCCCAGCATTTT.

This clonotype turned up a few times. The CDR3 loop reads CASSIGTGGSYNEQFF. CDR3 in DNA: TGTGCCAGCAGCATCGGGACAGGGGGCTCCTACAATGAGCAGTTCTTC. The V and J genes are TRBV7-6 and TRBJ2-1; 11 bases fit TRBD1. Per germline, CDR1 SGHVS and CDR2 FNYEAQ. CDR3 length: 16 amino acids. V was clipped by 5 bases and J by 0 bases; unmatched bases: 3.

In this sample, this clonotype turned up many times. The chain has TRBV24-1 and TRBJ2-2, with D uncertain. This CDR3 is 14 amino acids long. Per the germline V gene, CDR1 is KGHDR and CDR2 is SFDVKD. Trimming took off 1 base at V and 1 base at J, with 3 bases between the two ends. This CDR3 reads CATSDFLNTGELFF. CDR3 DNA: TGTGCCACCAGTGATTTTTTGAACACCGGGGAGCTGTTTTTT.

Only a few counts were recorded for this clonotype. V and J are TRBV12-5 and TRBJ1-3; 11 bases are a match to TRBD1. CDR3 size: 15 residues. The J segment lost 4 bases and the V segment lost 5 bases, leaving 4 bases of the junction unmatched. CDR1 is LGHNT, CDR2 FRNRAP, per germline. CDR3 in amino acids: CASGPGQGVGNTIYF. The CDR3 DNA reads TGTGCTAGTGGTCCGGGACAGGGGGTCGGAAACACCATATATTTT.

In its sample, this clonotype was seen a few times. The rearrangement links TRBV7-9 to TRBJ1-1, with 10 bases matching TRBD1. Germline V gene lookup returns CDR1 SEHNR and CDR2 FQNEAQ (reference sequence). This CDR3 contains 15 residues. V was clipped by 1 base and J by 6 bases; unmatched bases: 5. The DNA for the CDR3 is TGTGCCAGCAGCTTAGGACAGGGGGCGCACGCTGAAGCTTTCTTT. This translates into CASSLGQGAHAEAFF. Together with reference TRBV7-9 and TRBJ1-1, the CDR3 gives the full variable domain: DTGVSQNPRHKITKRGQNVTFRCDPISEHNRLYWYRQTLGQGPEFLTYFQNEAQLEKSRLLSDRFSAERPKGSFSTLEIQRTEQGDSAMYLCASSLGQGAHAEAFFGQGTRLTVV.